Detailed here is one T cell receptor (beta chain). This clonotype turned up a few times. No antigen is known for it. This could be a read error, since a much larger clone is one nucleotide away. These data originate in a study of CD8 T cells in ankylosing spondylitis (dated by TCRdb to the late 2010s). For the study in its entirety: To find TCR variants linked to disease, the study profiled T cell receptor beta repertoires in ankylosing spondylitis patients and healthy donors. The full study cohort comprised about 25 ankylosing spondylitis patients and roughly 100 healthy donors. Peripheral blood was sampled, and synovial fluid was additionally collected from ankylosing spondylitis patients. What the research found in general, with its limitations: Significant enrichment of the disease-linked clones was reported in matched synovial fluid samples from ankylosing spondylitis patients. The disease-linked clones showed a CD8+ phenotype and occurred at relatively low frequencies in peripheral blood. Blood from ankylosing spondylitis patients appeared to be characterized by a TCR beta motif made up of several highly homologous amino acid variants. Some of the motif variants had been reported before in the synovial fluid and blood of reactive arthritis patients, a finding that suggests common disease-initiation mechanisms.

Sequenced on an Illumina HiSeq 2500. Quantitative 5'-RACE with molecular barcodes was used to prepare TCR beta libraries. The paper's processing steps were these. Disease-linked TCR variants were identified with a new computational method built on a probabilistic model of VDJ rearrangement. Using fastp at Q25 and MiXCR, TCRdb reprocessed the public reads and kept productive beta chains. Each CDR3 protein gets just one entry, which takes the most common genes and DNA from the rows behind it. What appears here as the V and J calls and clone size reflects TCRdb's work, not the paper's. The sample includes around 540,000 distinct CDR3 sequences, with roughly 12% observed a single time. The top ten constitute almost 7% of the sample. The source material was blood, either unsorted or a sorted T cell fraction (not recorded which). The sequence derives from a male donor with ankylosing spondylitis.

The CDR3 has the sequence CASSLRTGGWGYTF. The bases read TGTGCCAGCAGCTTACGGACAGGGGGCTGGGGCTACACCTTC. The V gene is TRBV7-9 and the J gene is TRBJ1-2; the junction holds 11 bases that match TRBD1. CDR1 and CDR2 (SEHNR, FQNEAQ) derive from the germline V gene (reference sequence). Reading from cysteine to phenylalanine, the CDR3 counts 14 amino acids. Solely the CDR3 DNA is kept, with 42 bases framed from the first base. After removal of 2 bases from V and 8 bases from J, the junction retains 4 bases not matched to a gene.